This T cell receptor beta chain was sequenced for a study of monozygotic twins with inflammatory bowel disease. A note on this clonotype: Its antigen remains unknown.

Regarding the study as a whole: Heterogeneous immunosuppressive treatment regimens may have introduced variability into patient repertoires.

TCRdb reanalyzed the 5' RACE reads, giving one entry per CDR3 protein sequence and no DNA. The specimen's table records 200,000 to 250,000 distinct CDR3 sequences. CDR3 length: 12 amino acids. Germline loops: CDR1 ENHRY, CDR2 SYGVKD. This chain connects TRBV10-3 to TRBJ2-1; as DNA is missing, the TRBD1 call by TCRdb cannot be tested. Sequencing was performed on blood. The sequence came from a human donor with ulcerative colitis or Crohn's disease, or a healthy co-twin of an affected twin (not recorded which). The CDR3 reads CAILDGKNEQFF.